The rows below give T cell receptor beta chains drawn from one sample of a study of blood T cells in healthy people across ages. TCRdb re-derived calls from the 5' RACE reads in MiXCR, one entry per CDR3 protein. Counted here are over 600,000 distinct CDR3 sequences, about 42% occurring once; the ten biggest clones make up about a sixth. Input material: blood. Source of these receptors: a man older than 75 in good health. Both conserved end residues are part of each CDR3. Clone size is not always given. Where it is, it says once, few, many or a class for expanded clones.

14,TRBJ2-1,-,TRBV11-2,CASSHSGSYNEQFF
12,TRBJ1-1,once,TRBV29-1,CSVEDLGREAFF
18,TRBJ2-3,-,TRBV6-5,CASSYSRGSGRAPDTQYF
15,TRBJ2-2,-,TRBV2,CASSSRDREPGELFF
15,TRBJ2-3,-,TRBV6-6,CASSYTGRGQYTQYF
14,TRBJ1-6,-,TRBV9,CASSVTTGASPLHF
14,TRBJ2-1,-,TRBV2,CAGTSGSSYNEQFF
13,TRBJ1-5,once,TRBV20-1,CSARMLGKQPQHF
15,TRBJ2-5,-,TRBV11-2,CASSFDQGQWETQYF
11,TRBJ2-5,-,TRBV15,CATSSQETQYF
16,TRBJ2-2,once,TRBV28,CASSSPTGRRTGELFF
16,TRBJ2-7,few,TRBV2,CASSVSIAGEGHEQYF
17,-,-,TRBV7-9,CASSLGASPSYSYEQYF
15,TRBJ2-1,-,TRBV29-1,CSAGKGQGTYNEQFF
14,TRBJ2-5,few,TRBV2,CASSEVSGSETQYF
16,TRBJ2-2,-,TRBV7-3,CASSLRPAGDPGELFF
15,TRBJ2-7,-,TRBV20-1,CSALHLGQGPYEQYF
14,TRBJ2-3,-,TRBV7-2,CASSSGQGSDTQYF
17,TRBJ2-7,-,TRBV7-6,CASSLVSAGGIFYEQYF
19,TRBJ2-3,-,TRBV24-1,CATSDTTGTSGRAVDTQYF
16,TRBJ2-7,-,TRBV7-2,CASSSWPGQGANEQYF
16,TRBJ2-1,-,TRBV20-1,CSARDLGQGSYNEQFF
16,TRBJ2-1,-,TRBV7-9,CASSPRGGLGANEQFF
14,TRBJ2-7,-,TRBV4-1,CASSHPGQRNEQYF
14,TRBJ1-2,-,TRBV7-2,CASSLAGGLVGYTF
16,TRBJ2-1,-,TRBV12-3/TRBV12-4,CASSYGTRGSPDEQFF
14,TRBJ2-1,-,TRBV5-1,CASRGSQGYNEQFF
17,TRBJ1-2,-,TRBV5-1,CAGSLESGRSSDYGYTF
14,TRBJ2-1,-,TRBV24-1,CATSDVVGRDEQFF
15,TRBJ2-1,many,TRBV10-3,CAISESIPGYNEQFF
13,TRBJ1-2,-,TRBV29-1,CSVEWRGSYGYTF
13,TRBJ1-2,few,TRBV5-1,CASRTELNYGYTF
11,TRBJ2-2,-,TRBV6-6,CASTLSGELFF
14,TRBJ2-1,-,TRBV7-2,CARSGESGRGEQFF
15,-,-,TRBV7-3,CASSLSTSGPYEQYF
14,TRBJ2-7,few,TRBV12-3/TRBV12-4,CASRAGGPVYEQYF
15,TRBJ2-4,-,TRBV7-3,CASSPTGVRYDEQYF
15,TRBJ2-3,-,TRBV28,CASSFEGSSTDTQYF
14,-,-,TRBV5-5,CASSWGTGAYEQYF
13,TRBJ2-1,many,TRBV29-1,CSAETSSYNEQFF
15,TRBJ2-4,-,TRBV5-1,CASSLTDGAKNIQYF
13,TRBJ2-7,-,TRBV10-3,CAIKGVGFYEQYF
19,TRBJ2-3,-,TRBV18,CASSRRDTKTFVPTDTQYF
16,-,-,TRBV12-3/TRBV12-4,CASSRWSGTGPETQYF
15,TRBJ2-3,-,TRBV7-2,CASSLRQGIIDTQYF
13,-,-,TRBV3-1,CASSQAGEKTQYF
16,TRBJ2-3,-,TRBV9,CASSVATSGSTDTQYF
15,TRBJ2-5,few,TRBV24-1,CATSDRTGGKETQYF
14,TRBJ2-7,many,TRBV6-5,CASSYGQVGYEQYF
12,TRBJ2-3,once,TRBV10-2,CASSDLGQGQYF
15,TRBJ2-3,-,TRBV7-2,CASRDGGVGTDTQYF
15,TRBJ2-1,once,TRBV27,CASREVLNSYNEQFF
16,TRBJ2-5,-,TRBV4-2,CASSHVTSGGNNEQYF
13,TRBJ1-5,few,TRBV20-1,CSAPGPSNQPQHF
16,TRBJ2-7,-,TRBV20-1,CSARDSGTSQRNEQYF
12,TRBJ1-1,-,TRBV20-1,CSARRQQGEAFF
12,TRBJ2-5,-,TRBV5-8,CASSRVEGTQYF
15,TRBJ2-5,many,TRBV20-1,CSARDFAASQETQYF
11,TRBJ1-6,-,TRBV12-3/TRBV12-4,CASSLNSPLHF
18,TRBJ2-5,-,TRBV3-1,CASSGTTRDIEYQETQYF